Below are 28 T cell receptor beta chains sequenced from a single sample in a study of shared clonotypes between healthy human individuals. Profiled with immunoSEQ multiplex PCR; TCRdb holds only in-frame clones, not every one. Altogether some 200,000 clones are present, approximately 65% being singletons, with the ten largest covering around 10%. Sequenced material: memory CD4+ T cells sorted from blood. As to subset: CD45RA-negative fraction. Every receptor here comes from a man aged 25-45 years in good health.

This sequence joins TRBV5-1 and TRBJ1-1; 7 bases match TRBD1. The CDR3 spans 16 residues. The junction had 9 bases not matched to a gene; V was cut back by 3 bases and J by 1 base. The germline V gene has CDR1 SGHRS and CDR2 YFSETQ. The CDR3 protein is CASSSPNRGKNTEAFF. The CDR3 DNA sequence: TGCGCCAGCAGCTCGCCCAACAGGGGTAAGAACACTGAAGCTTTCTTT. The full variable domain, with the rest looked up from reference TRBV5-1 and TRBJ1-1, is KAGVTQTPRYLIKTRGQQVTLSCSPISGHRSVSWYQQTPGQGLQFLFEYFSETQRNKGNFPGRFSGRQFSNSRSEMNVSTLELGDSALYLCASSSPNRGKNTEAFFGQGTRLTVV.

J is TRBJ2-1 and V is TRBV2; the D gene is possibly TRBD2 (6 bases). The CDR3 sequence is 11 residues long. Germline V gene sequence: CDR1 SNHLY, CDR2 FYNNEI. V lost 2 bases and J lost 13, with 9 bases in between. CDR3 protein: CASSETSSQFF. The CDR3 DNA follows: TGTGCCAGCAGTGAAACTAGCTCCCAGTTCTTC.

The chain joins TRBV5-1 to TRBJ2-7; D gene ambiguous. Germline V gene data show CDR1 as SGHRS and CDR2 as YFSETQ. The CDR3 sequence is 14 residues long. Deletions cut 3 bases from V and 5 bases from J, with 15 bases between. The CDR3 DNA sequence: TGCGCCAGCAGCTGGGCCGCTGATGCGCACGAGCAGTACTTC. Its protein is CASSWAADAHEQYF. Combining the CDR3 with reference TRBV5-1 and TRBJ2-7 gives the whole variable domain KAGVTQTPRYLIKTRGQQVTLSCSPISGHRSVSWYQQTPGQGLQFLFEYFSETQRNKGNFPGRFSGRQFSNSRSEMNVSTLELGDSALYLCASSWAADAHEQYFGPGTRLTVT.

This chain uses TRBV19 with TRBJ2-1; the D gene is possibly TRBD1 (8 bases). The length of the CDR3 is 16 residues. The germline gives CDR1 LNHDA, CDR2 SQIVND (reference sequence). V was cut by 6 bases and J by 2 bases, with 17 bases left in between. The CDR3 here is CASSTTGGVPYNEQFF. CDR3 sequence (DNA): TGTGCCAGTAGCACCACAGGGGGGGTTCCCTACAATGAGCAGTTCTTC.

The chain joins TRBV6-5 to TRBJ2-1, with 11 bases identical to TRBD2. Germline lookup yields CDR1 MNHEY and CDR2 SVGAGI. CDR3 length equals 15 residues. Trimming at V came to 5 bases and at J to 5 bases, leaving 5 bases not matched to a gene. CDR3 DNA: TGTGCCAGCAGTCCCACTAGCGGGGGACACAATGAGCAGTTCTTC. This encodes CASSPTSGGHNEQFF.

The CDR3 region is CASSTTSYEQYF. The CDR3 coding sequence is TGTGCCAGCAGCACTACAAGTTACGAGCAGTACTTC. The chain joins TRBV7-9 to TRBJ2-7; D is ambiguous. CDR1 SEHNR and CDR2 FQNEAQ come from the germline V gene (reference sequence). The CDR3 consists of 12 residues. V was pared by 5 bases and J by 4 bases, with 9 bases between.

The chain employs TRBV7-2 and TRBJ2-2; 9 positions agree with TRBD1. The CDR3 covers 16 residues. V lost 3 bases to trimming and J lost 0 bases; unmatched junction nucleotides: 2. Per the germline V gene, CDR1 is SGHTA and CDR2 is FQGNSA. The CDR3 DNA is TGTGCCAGCAGCTTCACAGGGGGCCCGAACACCGGGGAGCTGTTTTTT. This encodes CASSFTGGPNTGELFF.

The chain has TRBV7-8 and TRBJ2-5, with D unclear. The CDR3 covers 12 residues. V lost 5 bases to trimming and J lost 5 bases, with 9 bases between them. Germline V gene lookup returns CDR1 SGHVS and CDR2 FQNEAQ. CDR3 protein: CASSRSEETQYF. The DNA of the CDR3 is TGTGCCAGCAGCCGGAGTGAGGAGACCCAGTACTTC.

The V call is TRBV18, the J call TRBJ2-1; TRBD1 agrees at 9 bases. This CDR3 spans 16 amino acids. The V gene end was trimmed by 6 bases and the J gene end by 0 bases; junction bases not matched to a gene: 6. Germline V lookup: CDR1 KGHSH, CDR2 LQKENI. The CDR3: CASSLQGAISYNEQFF. The CDR3, as DNA: TGTGCCAGCTCGCTACAGGGGGCAATCTCCTACAATGAGCAGTTCTTC. The whole variable domain, remainder taken from reference TRBV18 and TRBJ2-1, is NAGVMQNPRHLVRRRGQEARLRCSPMKGHSHVYWYRQLPEEGLKFMVYLQKENIIDESGMPKERFSAEFPKEGPSILRIQQVVRGDSAAYFCASSLQGAISYNEQFFGPGTRLTVL.

The rearrangement joins TRBV29-1 to TRBJ2-3, with TRBD2 as a possible D gene (6 bases). Germline V CDR1 and CDR2: SQVTM, ANQGSEA. The length of the CDR3 is 15 residues. Trimming took 4 bases from V and 0 from J, leaving 14 bases between them. The CDR3 sequence is CSVVFPGVSTDTQYF. The CDR3 DNA sequence: TGCAGCGTTGTCTTTCCGGGGGTAAGCACAGATACGCAGTATTTT.

The chain recombines TRBV5-1 with TRBJ2-1; D may be TRBD2 (5 bases). With 1 base removed from V and 5 bases from J, the gap between germline ends came to 10 bases. The CDR3 contains 14 residues. CDR1 is SGHRS, CDR2 YFSETQ, per germline. DNA of the CDR3: TGCGCCAGCAGCTTGCGGGGAAACAACAATGAGCAGTTCTTC. As protein: CASSLRGNNNEQFF.

The V and J genes are TRBV5-1 and TRBJ2-3; tentative D call: TRBD2 (5 bases). This CDR3 region has 16 residues. V shed 4 bases and J shed 0 bases, with 15 bases lying between them. Germline loops: CDR1 SGHRS, CDR2 YFSETQ. The chain's CDR3 is CASSASGSTSTDTQYF. The CDR3 DNA is TGCGCCAGCAGCGCGAGCGGATCTACTAGCACAGATACGCAGTATTTT. The entire variable domain, with the rest obtained from reference TRBV5-1 and TRBJ2-3, is as follows: KAGVTQTPRYLIKTRGQQVTLSCSPISGHRSVSWYQQTPGQGLQFLFEYFSETQRNKGNFPGRFSGRQFSNSRSEMNVSTLELGDSALYLCASSASGSTSTDTQYFGPGTRLTVL.

CDR3 residues: CASSNYDRAIQETQYF. As DNA, the CDR3 is TGTGCCAGCTCAAATTACGACAGGGCGATACAAGAGACCCAGTACTTC. The rearrangement uses TRBV18 and TRBJ2-5; the match to TRBD1 covers 7 bases. Trimming at V came to 5 bases and at J to 2 bases, leaving 11 bases not matched to a gene. Germline-derived CDR1 and CDR2 are KGHSH and LQKENI. There are 16 residues in the CDR3.

The chain carries TRBV28 and TRBJ2-2; weak D call: TRBD1 (5 bases). The CDR3 covers 15 residues. The V end was cut by 2 bases, the J end by 4 bases, with 11 bases between. Germline CDR1 reads MDHEN; CDR2 reads SYDVKM. In DNA form, the CDR3 reads TGTGCCAGCAGTTTACGACAGTGGGGCACCGGGGAGCTGTTTTTT. Amino acid sequence: CASSLRQWGTGELFF.

The rearrangement joins TRBV5-5 to TRBJ2-7; 9 bases align to TRBD1. The CDR3 has 13 residues. V dropped 4 bases and J dropped 7; count of bases not matched to a gene: 6. Germline V gene sequence: CDR1 SGHKS, CDR2 YYEKEE (reference sequence). For the CDR3, the DNA is TGTGCCAGCAGCCAGGACAGGGGAGGGGAGCAGTACTTC. This encodes CASSQDRGGEQYF.

This clone was seen just once. The gene calls are TRBV2 and TRBJ2-4; the match to TRBD2 covers 9 bases. The trim removed 4 bases at V and 3 bases at J, leaving 10 bases unmatched. Germline CDR1 and CDR2: SNHLY and FYNNEI. CDR3 length: 17 amino acids. CDR3 protein: CASSVLREGNSKNIQYF. CDR3 DNA sequence: TGTGCCAGCAGTGTATTGCGGGAGGGGAATAGCAAAAACATTCAGTACTTC.

Only one count was recorded for this clone. This chain joins TRBV2 and TRBJ2-1; 7 nucleotides line up with TRBD1. The trim removed 7 bases at V and 4 bases at J, leaving 13 bases unmatched. Germline-derived CDR1 and CDR2 are SNHLY and FYNNEI. The CDR3 loop spans 16 amino acids. CDR3 DNA: TGTGCCAGCACGATCCGACAGGGTCCCCTTTACAATGAGCAGTTCTTC. It codes for CASTIRQGPLYNEQFF.

The chain carries TRBV5-6 and TRBJ2-1; 10 bases are a match to TRBD1. Germline CDR1 and CDR2: SGHDT and YYEEEE. CDR3 size: 13 residues. The V and J ends lost 7 bases and 9 bases, in that order; junction bases with no gene match: 7. The CDR3 protein is CASRDRGYGEQFF. CDR3 DNA sequence: TGTGCCAGCCGGGACAGGGGATACGGTGAGCAGTTCTTC.

J is TRBJ1-1 and V is TRBV30; possible D gene TRBD1, 5 bases. V shed 4 bases and J shed 0 bases, with 21 bases lying between them. CDR1 is GTSNPN and CDR2 is SVGIG in the germline V gene (reference sequence). This CDR3 contains 17 residues. Here the CDR3 reads CAWNKRWDASMNTEAFF. Here the CDR3 DNA reads TGTGCCTGGAACAAAAGGTGGGACGCCAGTATGAACACTGAAGCTTTCTTT. The entire variable domain, with the rest obtained from reference TRBV30 and TRBJ1-1, is as follows: SQTIHQWPATLVQPVGSPLSLECTVEGTSNPNLYWYRQAAGRGLQLLFYSVGIGQISSEVPQNLSASRPQDRQFILSSKKLLLSDSGFYLCAWNKRWDASMNTEAFFGQGTRLTVV.

The V and J genes are TRBV7-2 and TRBJ2-7; 8 nucleotides line up with TRBD2. CDR1 SGHTA and CDR2 FQGNSA come from the germline V gene. The CDR3 covers 15 residues. With 3 bases clipped from V and 3 bases from J, the junction kept 7 bases outside the gene matches. CDR3: CASSFQITSGYEQYF. The DNA for the CDR3 is TGTGCCAGCAGCTTTCAAATTACTAGCGGCTACGAGCAGTACTTC.

This clone turned up a few times. Within the sample, other DNA sequences also encode this same CDR3. V is TRBV5-1 and J is TRBJ2-1, with 9 bases that match TRBD2. The CDR3 consists of 14 residues. The germline CDR1 and CDR2 sequences are SGHRS and YFSETQ. Trimming at V came to 0 bases and at J to 8 bases, leaving 3 bases not matched to a gene. DNA for the CDR3: TGCGCCAGCAGCTTGGGCGGGAGGGGCGATGAGCAGTTCTTC. It is translated as CASSLGGRGDEQFF. Supplemented by reference TRBV5-1 and TRBJ2-1, the full variable domain reads KAGVTQTPRYLIKTRGQQVTLSCSPISGHRSVSWYQQTPGQGLQFLFEYFSETQRNKGNFPGRFSGRQFSNSRSEMNVSTLELGDSALYLCASSLGGRGDEQFFGPGTRLTVL.

This clone was recorded a few times. The chain is built from TRBV5-5 and TRBJ2-7, with unresolved D. V was pared by 0 bases and J by 6 bases, with 7 bases between. The germline V gene has CDR1 SGHKS and CDR2 YYEKEE (reference sequence). The CDR3 covers 12 residues. The CDR3 DNA is TGTGCCAGCAGCTTGGTGTATGGCGAGCAGTACTTC. It encodes CASSLVYGEQYF.

The chain carries TRBV5-1 and TRBJ2-3, with D maybe TRBD2 (6 bases). V was trimmed by 0 bases and J by 4 bases, leaving 9 bases between them. CDR3 length: 14 residues. The germline gives CDR1 SGHRS, CDR2 YFSETQ. CDR3 in DNA: TGCGCCAGCAGCTTGGTGACTAGGTCAGATACGCAGTATTTT. It is translated as CASSLVTRSDTQYF.

The chain has TRBV7-2 and TRBJ2-5, with 10 bases lining up with TRBD1. V gave up 0 bases and J gave up 3 bases; unmatched junction bases: 4. Per germline, CDR1 SGHTA and CDR2 FQGNSA. The CDR3 runs to 16 residues. CDR3 sequence reads: CASSLAGGQGEETQYF. DNA for the CDR3: TGTGCCAGCAGCTTAGCGGGTGGACAGGGGGAAGAGACCCAGTACTTC.

The V call is TRBV6-1, the J call TRBJ1-5; D gene unclear. Germline CDR1 reads MNHNS; CDR2 reads SASEGT. Trimming stripped 2 bases from V and 1 base from J, with 3 bases between. This CDR3 comprises 13 residues. CDR3 protein: CASSEMSNQPQHF. The CDR3 nucleotides read TGTGCCAGCAGTGAAATGAGCAATCAGCCCCAGCATTTT.

This clone was found a few times. The chain recombines TRBV7-2 with TRBJ2-7, with 8 bases that match TRBD1. This CDR3 is 14 amino acids long. Germline lookup yields CDR1 SGHTA and CDR2 FQGNSA. After removal of 3 bases from V and 4 bases from J, the junction contained 5 bases not matched to a gene. CDR3 in amino acids: CASSFGQGRYEQYF. The CDR3 coding sequence is TGTGCCAGCAGCTTCGGACAGGGAAGATACGAGCAGTACTTC. The full variable domain, in which reference TRBV7-2 and TRBJ2-7 provide the parts outside the CDR3, is GAGVSQSPSNKVTEKGKDVELRCDPISGHTALYWYRQSLGQGLEFLIYFQGNSAPDKSGLPSDRFSAERTGGSVSTLTIQRTQQEDSAVYLCASSFGQGRYEQYFGPGTRLTVT.

The gene calls are TRBV18 and TRBJ2-1; D not resolved. The CDR3 sequence is 11 residues long. The V gene lost 2 bases and the J gene lost 8 bases, with 4 bases spanning the gap. CDR1 and CDR2 from the germline V gene are KGHSH and LQKENI. CDR3 nucleotide sequence: TGTGCCAGCTCACCATTCGATGAGCAGTTCTTC. Its translation is CASSPFDEQFF.

The J gene is TRBJ1-1, the V gene TRBV5-1; D ambiguous. V was trimmed by 7 bases and J by 0 bases, leaving 10 bases between them. There are 13 residues in the CDR3. Per the germline V gene, CDR1 is SGHRS and CDR2 is YFSETQ. The CDR3 spells CASHMVMNTEAFF. CDR3 bases: TGCGCCAGCCACATGGTCATGAACACTGAAGCTTTCTTT. The entire variable domain, with the rest obtained from reference TRBV5-1 and TRBJ1-1, is as follows: KAGVTQTPRYLIKTRGQQVTLSCSPISGHRSVSWYQQTPGQGLQFLFEYFSETQRNKGNFPGRFSGRQFSNSRSEMNVSTLELGDSALYLCASHMVMNTEAFFGQGTRLTVV.